This entry is about one T cell receptor (beta chain). No antigen is known for it. Within one base of it there is no much larger clone, and no base qualities were kept. Sequences SGHTA (CDR1) and FQGNSA (CDR2) are obtained from the germline V gene. Between the V and J ends, shortened by 1 base and 8 bases respectively, the junction contains 11 bases. The CDR3 holds 13 amino acids from the cysteine to the phenylalanine. The DNA shown is the 39-base CDR3, in frame from base 1. Participants in the prospective study were enrolled through a virtual design, were aged roughly 18 to 90 years, and lived in about two dozen United States geographic areas. To assign participants to cohorts, the prospective study relied on clinical history that participants themselves reported in a screening survey and a study questionnaire. In the prospective study, mobile phlebotomists collected whole blood, serum and a nasopharyngeal or oropharyngeal swab from each participant. Additional blood draws and questionnaires over an approximately two-month period could optionally be provided by prospective study participants. Blood samples from the prospective study were shipped frozen or at room temperature prior to DNA extraction.

TCRbeta CDR3 regions were amplified from genomic DNA by means of the immunoSEQ Assay, a bias-controlled multiplex PCR. In the original analysis: Within the assay, amplification of reference gene primers was used to estimate how many nucleated cells each sample contained. To quantify the absolute abundance of each unique TCRbeta CDR3 rearrangement, sequence reads were collapsed and filtered. Productive Simpson clonality was computed per sample as the square root of Simpson's diversity index over productive rearrangements. This immuneACCESS table, as held by TCRdb, lists in-frame sequences with V and J called but not all clones. Of the missing ones, under half trace to an unresolved V gene in checked studies; the others have no known cause. Clone size and V and J calls were adopted from that table, with D and trimming inferred from the DNA. The sample has some 200,000 clones on record, roughly nine tenths of them singletons. The ten largest clonotypes hold 3.1% of the sample.

The data derive from a study of blood T cell repertoires in COVID-19 (dated by TCRdb to the early 2020s). With regard to the full study: For ImmuneRACE Cohort 3, a participant was defined as recovered based on two consecutive negative NP/OP PCR tests, clearance by a healthcare professional, or resolution of symptoms. Samples covering the acute and convalescent phases of COVID-19 were provided by collaborators in the United States, Italy and Spain. The prospective study material was composed of cDNA or gDNA derived from T cells, B-cell-depleted T cells, or PBMCs. The dataset comprised deeply sampled blood TCRbeta repertoires from subjects exposed to, actively infected with, or recovered from COVID-19. The repertoires were released in a freely available public database meant as a resource for research on the immune response to SARS-CoV-2. Samples were obtained from the ongoing ImmuneRACE study (first 160 participants) and from about 1,300 subjects provided by 6 global collaborators. Nearly every sample came with metadata listing a de-identified subject ID, COVID-19 status, age in years and sex. HLA class I and class II types, where available, came from metadata supplied by the sample provider rather than from assay-based typing. General findings and caveats noted by the study authors: Clinical and demographic metadata were provided uncurated, with the amount varying by source and participant.

The sample taken for sequencing was PBMCs or T cells enriched from blood (not recorded which). This sequence uses TRBV7-2 and TRBJ1-2; the best D guess is TRBD1, with 5 bases matching. The source is a woman aged 50 to 60 in a cohort exposed to, infected with or recovered from COVID-19 (not recorded which). This receptor carries the CDR3 CASSLEIREGYTF. The DNA is as follows: TGTGCCAGCAGCTTAGAGATCAGGGAAGGCTACACCTTC.